This TCR beta chain was retrieved from a study of T-cell reconstitution after alpha-beta-depleted transplantation in children. The V gene end was trimmed by 3 bases and the J gene end by 0 bases; junction bases not matched to a gene: 3. CDR3 length: 14 amino acids. The V gene's germline CDR1 is DFQATT and CDR2 SNEGSKA (reference sequence). The TCRbeta library was prepared with unique molecular identifiers. Each CDR3 protein gets one entry after TCRdb re-called the PCR reads with MiXCR. The table lists 350,000 to 500,000 distinct CDR3 sequences, roughly 44% of them singletons. This clonotype was seen only a few times.

This receptor was taken from a girl aged 2-10 years with aplastic anemia, due to receive a stem cell transplant. This chain uses TRBV20-1 with TRBJ2-3; 7 nucleotides match TRBD2. Here the sequenced sample was PBMCs, taken before TCRalphabeta/CD19-depleted stem cell transplant. DNA for the CDR3: TGCAGTGCTAGGACTAGCCCTAGCACAGATACGCAGTATTTT. It translates to CSARTSPSTDTQYF.